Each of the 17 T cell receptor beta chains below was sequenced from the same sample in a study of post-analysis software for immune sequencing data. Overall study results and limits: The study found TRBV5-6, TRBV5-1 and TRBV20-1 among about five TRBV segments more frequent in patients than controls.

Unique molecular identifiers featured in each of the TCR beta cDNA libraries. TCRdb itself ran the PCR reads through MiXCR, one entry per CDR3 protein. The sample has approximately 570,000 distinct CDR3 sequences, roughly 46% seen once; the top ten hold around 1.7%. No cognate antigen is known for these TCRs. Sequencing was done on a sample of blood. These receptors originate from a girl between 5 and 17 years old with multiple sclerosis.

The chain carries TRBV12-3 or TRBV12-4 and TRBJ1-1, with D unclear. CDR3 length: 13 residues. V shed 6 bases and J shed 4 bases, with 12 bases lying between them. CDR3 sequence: CASSLRGCTEAFF. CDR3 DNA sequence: TGTGCCAGCAGCCTCCGCGGTTGCACTGAAGCTTTCTTT.

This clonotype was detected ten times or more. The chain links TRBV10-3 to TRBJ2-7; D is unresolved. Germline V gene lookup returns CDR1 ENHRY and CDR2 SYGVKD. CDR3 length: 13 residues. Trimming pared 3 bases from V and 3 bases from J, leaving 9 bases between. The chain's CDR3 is CAISERQDYEQYF. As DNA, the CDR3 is TGTGCCATCAGTGAACGGCAGGACTACGAGCAGTACTTC.

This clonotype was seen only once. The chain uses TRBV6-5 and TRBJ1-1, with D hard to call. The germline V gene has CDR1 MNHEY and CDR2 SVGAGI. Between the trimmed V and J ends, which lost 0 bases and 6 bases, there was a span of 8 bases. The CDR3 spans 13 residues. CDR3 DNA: TGTGCCAGCAGTTACTCTGGGGATGCTGAAGCTTTCTTT. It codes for CASSYSGDAEAFF.

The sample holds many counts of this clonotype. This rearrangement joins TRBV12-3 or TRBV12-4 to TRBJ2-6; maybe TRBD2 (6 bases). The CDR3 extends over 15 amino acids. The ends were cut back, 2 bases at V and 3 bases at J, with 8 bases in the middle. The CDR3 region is CASSLRGSGANVLTF. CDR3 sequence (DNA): TGTGCCAGCAGTTTACGGGGGAGTGGGGCCAACGTCCTGACTTTC.

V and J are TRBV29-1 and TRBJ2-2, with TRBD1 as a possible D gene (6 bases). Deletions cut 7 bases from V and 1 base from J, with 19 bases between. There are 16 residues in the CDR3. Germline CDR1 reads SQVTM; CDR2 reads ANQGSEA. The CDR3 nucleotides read TGCAGCGCCCTGATTCCCGGGACACTGAACACCGGGGAGCTGTTTTTT. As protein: CSALIPGTLNTGELFF.

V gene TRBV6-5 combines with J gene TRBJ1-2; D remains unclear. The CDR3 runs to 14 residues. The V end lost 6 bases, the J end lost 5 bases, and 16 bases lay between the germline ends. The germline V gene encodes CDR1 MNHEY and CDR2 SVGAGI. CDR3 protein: CASSVDPDGYGYTF. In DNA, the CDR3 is TGTGCCAGCAGCGTTGACCCGGACGGGTATGGCTACACCTTC.

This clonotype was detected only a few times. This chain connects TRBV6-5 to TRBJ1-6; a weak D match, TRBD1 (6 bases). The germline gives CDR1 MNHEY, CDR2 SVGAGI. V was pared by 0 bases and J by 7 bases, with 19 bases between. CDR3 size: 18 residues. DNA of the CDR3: TGTGCCAGCAGTTACTCGACCTCCCTACAGGGTAGCAATTCACCCCTCCACTTT. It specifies CASSYSTSLQGSNSPLHF.

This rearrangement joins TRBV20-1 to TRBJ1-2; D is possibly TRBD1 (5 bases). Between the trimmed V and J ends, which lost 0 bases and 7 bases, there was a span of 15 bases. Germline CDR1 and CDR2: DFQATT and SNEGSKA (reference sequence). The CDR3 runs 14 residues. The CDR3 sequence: CSARDLQGVSGYTF. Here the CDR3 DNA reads TGCAGTGCTAGAGATTTGCAGGGAGTCTCTGGCTACACCTTC.

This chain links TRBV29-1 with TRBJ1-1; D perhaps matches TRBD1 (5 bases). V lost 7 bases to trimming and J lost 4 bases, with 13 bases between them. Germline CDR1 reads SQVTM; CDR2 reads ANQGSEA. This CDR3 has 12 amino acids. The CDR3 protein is CSGGRLATEAFF. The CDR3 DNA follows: TGCAGCGGGGGCCGCCTGGCCACTGAAGCTTTCTTT.

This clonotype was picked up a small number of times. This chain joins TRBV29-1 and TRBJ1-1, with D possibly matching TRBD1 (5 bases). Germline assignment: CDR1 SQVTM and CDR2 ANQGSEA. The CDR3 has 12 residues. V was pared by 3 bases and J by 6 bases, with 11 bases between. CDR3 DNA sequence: TGCAGCGTTGACAGGGAGGGTCCTGAAGCTTTCTTT. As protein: CSVDREGPEAFF.

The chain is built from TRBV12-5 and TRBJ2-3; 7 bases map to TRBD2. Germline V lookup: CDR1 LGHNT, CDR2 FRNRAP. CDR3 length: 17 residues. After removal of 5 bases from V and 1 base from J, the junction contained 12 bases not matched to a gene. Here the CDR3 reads CASGPGASGIGTDTQYF. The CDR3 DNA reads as TGTGCTAGTGGTCCCGGGGCCAGCGGGATTGGCACAGATACGCAGTATTTT.

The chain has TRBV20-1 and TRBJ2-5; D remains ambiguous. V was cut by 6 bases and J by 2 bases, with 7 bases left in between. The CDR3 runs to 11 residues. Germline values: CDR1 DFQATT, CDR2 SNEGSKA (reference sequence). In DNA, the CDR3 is TGCAGTGCCCTACGGCAAGAGACCCAGTACTTC. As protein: CSALRQETQYF.

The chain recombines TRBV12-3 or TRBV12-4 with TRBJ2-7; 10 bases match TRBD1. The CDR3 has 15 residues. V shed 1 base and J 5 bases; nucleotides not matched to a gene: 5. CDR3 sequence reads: CASSLGDRGGDEQYF. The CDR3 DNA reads TGTGCCAGCAGTTTAGGGGACAGGGGAGGAGACGAGCAGTACTTC.

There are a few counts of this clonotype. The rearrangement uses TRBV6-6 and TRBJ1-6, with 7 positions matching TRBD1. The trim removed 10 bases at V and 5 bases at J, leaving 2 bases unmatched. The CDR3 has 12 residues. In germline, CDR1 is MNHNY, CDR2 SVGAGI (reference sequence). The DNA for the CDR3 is TGTGCCACTGGACAGGATAATTCACCCCTCCACTTT. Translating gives CATGQDNSPLHF.

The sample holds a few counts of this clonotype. The CDR3 here is CASSLAEGGQYF. CDR3 coding DNA: TGCGCCAGCAGCTTGGCCGAGGGAGGGCAGTACTTC. The chain links TRBV5-1 to TRBJ2-5; 7 bases align to TRBD2. Germline CDR1 reads SGHRS; CDR2 reads YFSETQ. Trimming took 0 bases from V and 11 from J; bases not matched to a gene: 4. The length of the CDR3 is 12 residues.

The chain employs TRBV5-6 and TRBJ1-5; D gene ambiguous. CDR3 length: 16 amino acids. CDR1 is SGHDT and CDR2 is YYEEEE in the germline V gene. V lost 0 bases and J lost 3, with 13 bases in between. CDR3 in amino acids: CASSLAPGMDNQPQHF. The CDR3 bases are TGTGCCAGCAGCTTGGCCCCCGGGATGGACAATCAGCCCCAGCATTTT.

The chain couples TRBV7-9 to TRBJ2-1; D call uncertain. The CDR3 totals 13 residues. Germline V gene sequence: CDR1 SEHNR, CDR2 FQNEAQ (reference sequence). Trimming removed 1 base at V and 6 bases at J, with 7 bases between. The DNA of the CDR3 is TGTGCCAGCAGCTTAGTGAAGGGCAATGAGCAGTTCTTC. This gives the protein CASSLVKGNEQFF.